The present entry profiles one T cell receptor beta chain with its context. This receptor's antigen is unknown. Qualities for individual bases were not recorded, and no much larger clone is one base off. The entry originates in a study of blood T cell repertoires in COVID-19 (dated by TCRdb to the early 2020s). Describing the broader study: Samples from collaborators originated in the United States, Italy and Spain and spanned both the acute and convalescent phases of COVID-19. The prospective study material was composed of cDNA or gDNA derived from T cells, B-cell-depleted T cells, or PBMCs. The dataset comprised deeply sampled blood TCRbeta repertoires from subjects exposed to, actively infected with, or recovered from COVID-19. A freely available public database, intended as a resource for researchers studying the immune response to SARS-CoV-2, is where the repertoires were released. The samples were drawn from two sources: the first 160 participants of the ongoing ImmuneRACE study, and 1,200 or so subjects contributed by 6 global collaborators. The sample metadata nearly always contained a de-identified subject ID, COVID-19 status, age in years and sex. HLA class I and class II types, where available, came from metadata supplied by the sample provider rather than from assay-based typing. General findings and caveats noted by the study authors: How much clinical and demographic metadata was included differed by source and by participant, and the metadata was provided uncurated.

The germline ends are 17 bases apart after V is trimmed by 6 bases and J by 3 bases. CDR1 and CDR2 (MNHEY, SVGAGI) derive from the germline V gene. There are 15 amino acids in the CDR3, from cysteine to phenylalanine inclusive. The entry retains the CDR3 DNA only, 45 bases that are in frame from base 1. The immunoSEQ Assay, a bias-controlled multiplex PCR, was used to amplify TCRbeta CDR3 regions from genomic DNA. The paper's processing steps were these. The number of nucleated cells in each sample was estimated by amplification of reference gene primers within the assay. To quantify the absolute abundance of each unique TCRbeta CDR3 rearrangement, sequence reads were collapsed and filtered. For each sample, productive Simpson clonality was calculated by taking the square root of Simpson's diversity index across productive rearrangements. This immuneACCESS table, as held by TCRdb, lists in-frame sequences with V and J called but not all clones. Of the missing ones, under half trace to an unresolved V gene in checked studies; the others have no known cause. The DNA gave D and trimming, while V, J and clone size come from that table. This sample gives about 140,000 clones in total; around 84% of them show up just once. 8.5% to 9% of the sample belongs to the ten largest clones.

In Seattle, one collaborating source enrolled patients while the infection was active and tracked those patients longitudinally over the course of disease. Collaborating institutions collected whole blood in K2EDTA tubes following their own protocols. Collaborator samples were shipped for TCRbeta analysis as frozen whole blood, isolated PBMCs, or DNA extracted from either sample type. The sequencing sample was made of peripheral blood. The chain couples TRBV6-5 to TRBJ1-2, with a weak D call of TRBD1 (5 bases match). This receptor was identified in a man aged 25 to 40 with COVID-19, enrolled during active disease. CDR3 sequence: CASSLNPRVDYGYTF. The sequenced DNA: TGTGCCAGCAGCCTGAACCCCAGGGTGGACTATGGCTACACCTTC.